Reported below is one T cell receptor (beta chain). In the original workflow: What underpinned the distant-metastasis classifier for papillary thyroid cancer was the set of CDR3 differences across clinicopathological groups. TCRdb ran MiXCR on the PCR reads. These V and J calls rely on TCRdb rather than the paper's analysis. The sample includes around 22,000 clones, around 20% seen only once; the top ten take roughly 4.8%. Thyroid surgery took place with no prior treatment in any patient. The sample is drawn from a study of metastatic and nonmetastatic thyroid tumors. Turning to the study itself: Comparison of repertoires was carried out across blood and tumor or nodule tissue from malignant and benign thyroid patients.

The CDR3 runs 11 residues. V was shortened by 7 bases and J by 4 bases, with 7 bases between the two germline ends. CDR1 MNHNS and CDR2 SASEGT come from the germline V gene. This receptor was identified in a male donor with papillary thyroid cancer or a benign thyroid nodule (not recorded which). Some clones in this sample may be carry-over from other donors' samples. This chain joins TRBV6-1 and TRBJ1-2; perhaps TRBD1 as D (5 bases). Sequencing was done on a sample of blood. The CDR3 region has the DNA TGTGCCAGCACGGGGGTCTATGGCTACACCTTC. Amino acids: CASTGVYGYTF.